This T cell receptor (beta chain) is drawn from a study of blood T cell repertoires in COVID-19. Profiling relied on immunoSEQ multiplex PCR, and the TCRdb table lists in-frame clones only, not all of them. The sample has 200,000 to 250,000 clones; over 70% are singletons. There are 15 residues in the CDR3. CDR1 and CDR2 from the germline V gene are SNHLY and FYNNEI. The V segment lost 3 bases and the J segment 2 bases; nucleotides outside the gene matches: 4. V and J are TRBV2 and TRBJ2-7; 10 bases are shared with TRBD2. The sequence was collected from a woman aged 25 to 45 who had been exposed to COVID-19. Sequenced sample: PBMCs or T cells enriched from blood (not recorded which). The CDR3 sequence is CASSDLAGEPYEQYF. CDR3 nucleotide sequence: TGTGCCAGCAGTGACCTAGCGGGAGAACCCTACGAGCAGTACTTC.